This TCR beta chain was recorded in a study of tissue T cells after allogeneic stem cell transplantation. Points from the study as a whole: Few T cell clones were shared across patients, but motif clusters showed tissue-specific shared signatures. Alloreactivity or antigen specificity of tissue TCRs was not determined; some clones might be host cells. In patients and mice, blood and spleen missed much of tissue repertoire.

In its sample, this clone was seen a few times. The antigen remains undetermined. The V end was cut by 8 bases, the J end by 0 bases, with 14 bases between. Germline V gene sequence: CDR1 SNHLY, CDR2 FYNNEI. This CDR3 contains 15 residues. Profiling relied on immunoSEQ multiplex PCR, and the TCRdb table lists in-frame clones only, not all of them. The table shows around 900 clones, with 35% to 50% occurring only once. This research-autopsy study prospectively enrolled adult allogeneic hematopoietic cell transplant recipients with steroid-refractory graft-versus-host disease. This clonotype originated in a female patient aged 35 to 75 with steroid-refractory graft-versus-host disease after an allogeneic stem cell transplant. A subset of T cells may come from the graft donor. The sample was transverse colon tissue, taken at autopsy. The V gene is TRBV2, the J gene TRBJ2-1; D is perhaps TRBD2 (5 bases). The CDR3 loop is CASLRASHSYNEQFF. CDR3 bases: TGTGCCAGCCTGAGGGCTAGCCACTCCTACAATGAGCAGTTCTTC.